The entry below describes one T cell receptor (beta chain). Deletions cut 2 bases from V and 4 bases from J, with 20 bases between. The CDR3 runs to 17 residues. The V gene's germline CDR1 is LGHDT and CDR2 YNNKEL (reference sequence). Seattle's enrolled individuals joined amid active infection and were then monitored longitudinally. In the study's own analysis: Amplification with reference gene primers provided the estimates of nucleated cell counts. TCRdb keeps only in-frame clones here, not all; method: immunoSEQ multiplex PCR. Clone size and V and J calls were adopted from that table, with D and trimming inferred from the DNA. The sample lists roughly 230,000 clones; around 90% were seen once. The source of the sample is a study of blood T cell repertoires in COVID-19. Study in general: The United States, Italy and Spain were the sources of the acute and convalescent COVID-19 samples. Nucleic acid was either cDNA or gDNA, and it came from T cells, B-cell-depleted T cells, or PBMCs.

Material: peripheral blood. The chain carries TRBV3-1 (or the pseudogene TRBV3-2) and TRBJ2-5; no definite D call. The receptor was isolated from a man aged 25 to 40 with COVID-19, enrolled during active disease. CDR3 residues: CASSQLARLVDRETQYF. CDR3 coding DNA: TGTGCCAGCAGCCAACTGGCACGGCTAGTCGATCGAGAGACCCAGTACTTC.